One T cell receptor (beta chain) is described in this entry. Its specificity is unknown. There was relapse after autologous stem cell transplantation in every patient, and there was variation in brentuximab vedotin exposure. This CDR3 comprises 20 residues. J lost 4 bases, V lost 0 bases, and 11 bases had no gene match. Per germline, CDR1 SGHNT and CDR2 YYREEE (reference sequence). These data originate in a study of PD-1 blockade in classical Hodgkin lymphoma. Study-level information: Nivolumab dosing for patients was 3 mg/kg, administered intravenously every 2 weeks. Findings and caveats of the study: Complete responders entered with baseline diversity on par with newly diagnosed patients, the results showed. Patients who began taking nivolumab under 1 year after ASCT were left out.

Using immunoSEQ multiplex PCR, the repertoire was profiled, and TCRdb retains in-frame clones only, with some absent. Of roughly 150,000 clones listed, under 85% are singletons. This material consisted of peripheral blood mononuclear cells (PBMCs), taken before the second cycle of nivolumab. The sequence was obtained from a human donor with classical Hodgkin lymphoma. V usage is TRBV5-4 and J usage is TRBJ2-1; 15 nucleotides line up with TRBD2. In nucleotides, the CDR3 is TGTGCCAGCAGCTTGGAGCCGGGACTAGCGGGAGGTAGGGGATACAATGAGCAGTTCTTC. This gives the protein CASSLEPGLAGGRGYNEQFF.